The 9 T cell receptor beta chains given below trace back to one sample, sequenced in a study of T cell responses to AZD1222 COVID-19 vaccine. TCRdb's copy holds only in-frame clones and misses some; the assay was immunoSEQ multiplex PCR. The sample yields some 99,000 clones, roughly 88% seen once. The starting material was peripheral blood, obtained on day 0 of MenACWY control vaccination. The receptor set was obtained from an adult in good health.

This chain uses TRBV11-3 with TRBJ2-3; the match to TRBD1 covers 7 bases. V shed 3 bases and J 3 bases; nucleotides not matched to a gene: 3. The CDR3 spans 14 residues. Germline V CDR1 and CDR2: SGHNT, YENEEA. The CDR3 sequence is CASSLRQGTDTQYF. The CDR3 DNA reads as TGTGCCAGCAGCTTGCGACAGGGTACAGATACGCAGTATTTT.

The chain couples TRBV11-2 to TRBJ2-2; D is undetermined. The V end was cut by 1 base, the J end by 8 bases, with 11 bases between. The CDR3 sequence is 14 residues long. Germline CDR1 reads SGHAT; CDR2 reads FQNNGV. CDR3 protein: CASSLVLGMGELFF. The CDR3 DNA reads TGTGCCAGCAGCTTAGTTCTGGGTATGGGGGAGCTGTTTTTT.

The V call is TRBV28, the J call TRBJ1-2, with TRBD1 as a possible D gene (5 bases). Germline V gene lookup returns CDR1 MDHEN and CDR2 SYDVKM. CDR3 length equals 14 residues. V was cut by 8 bases and J by 6 bases, with 19 bases left in between. The DNA for the CDR3 is TGTGCCAGCGGGTTCCGGGACGCTAGGGATGGCTACACCTTC. Amino acids: CASGFRDARDGYTF.

V usage is TRBV20-1 and J usage is TRBJ2-7; tentatively, D is TRBD1 (5 bases). The germline gives CDR1 DFQATT, CDR2 SNEGSKA (reference sequence). V shed 3 bases and J shed 7 bases, with 10 bases lying between them. This CDR3 region has 11 residues. In nucleotides, the CDR3 is TGCAGTGCTAGGGGGCCTTTAGAGCAGTACTTC. Amino acid sequence: CSARGPLEQYF.

The CDR3 DNA reads as TGTGCCAGCAGTGACGACTTAGCCCTGGCCGAGCAGTACTTC. This encodes CASSDDLALAEQYF. The chain recombines TRBV27 with TRBJ2-7, with unresolved D. Trimming took 5 bases from V and 6 from J, leaving 17 bases between them. Per the germline V gene, CDR1 is MNHEY and CDR2 is SMNVEV (reference sequence). This CDR3 contains 14 residues.

This rearrangement joins TRBV3-1 (or the pseudogene TRBV3-2) to TRBJ1-1; 7 nucleotides align to TRBD1. The germline V gene encodes CDR1 LGHDT and CDR2 YNNKEL (reference sequence). CDR3 size: 16 residues. V shed 4 bases and J 1 base; nucleotides not matched to a gene: 9. The CDR3 region is CASSLTARGKNTEAFF. Here the CDR3 DNA reads TGTGCCAGCAGCCTGACTGCCAGGGGGAAGAACACTGAAGCTTTCTTT.

The chain links TRBV27 to TRBJ2-1, with 8 bases that match TRBD2. The CDR3 is 14 amino acids. V lost 5 bases and J lost 8; bases outside the gene matches: 8. Germline CDR1 and CDR2: MNHEY and SMNVEV (reference sequence). In DNA form, the CDR3 reads TGTGCCAGCAGTACTATCGGGACTAGTCATGAGCAGTTCTTC. Amino acid sequence: CASSTIGTSHEQFF.

This chain uses TRBV5-1 with TRBJ1-4; 9 bases are shared with TRBD1. Germline V CDR1 and CDR2: SGHRS, YFSETQ. The V and J ends lost 4 bases and 13 bases, in that order; junction bases with no gene match: 11. The CDR3 contains 14 residues. For the CDR3, the DNA is TGCGCCAGCAGCCCCTGGACAGGGGAGCAAGGACTGTTTTTT. Translation gives CASSPWTGEQGLFF.

This chain uses TRBV10-3 with TRBJ2-5; D not resolved. The CDR3 has 13 residues. The V gene lost 4 bases and the J gene lost 2 bases, with 8 bases spanning the gap. Looked up from germline, CDR1 is ENHRY and CDR2 is SYGVKD. The DNA for the CDR3 is TGTGCCATCAGTGGGGCAGGACAAGAGACCCAGTACTTC. Protein: CAISGAGQETQYF.